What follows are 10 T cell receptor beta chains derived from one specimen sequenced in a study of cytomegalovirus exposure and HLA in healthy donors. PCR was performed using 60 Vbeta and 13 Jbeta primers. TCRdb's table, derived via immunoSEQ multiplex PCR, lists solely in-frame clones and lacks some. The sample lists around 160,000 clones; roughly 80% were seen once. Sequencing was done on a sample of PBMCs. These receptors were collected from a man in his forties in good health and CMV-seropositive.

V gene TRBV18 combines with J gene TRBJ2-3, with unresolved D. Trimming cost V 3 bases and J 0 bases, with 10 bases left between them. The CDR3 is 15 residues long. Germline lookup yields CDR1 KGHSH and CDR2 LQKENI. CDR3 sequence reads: CASSPVAASTDTQYF. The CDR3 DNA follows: TGTGCCAGCTCACCGGTTGCGGCGAGCACAGATACGCAGTATTTT.

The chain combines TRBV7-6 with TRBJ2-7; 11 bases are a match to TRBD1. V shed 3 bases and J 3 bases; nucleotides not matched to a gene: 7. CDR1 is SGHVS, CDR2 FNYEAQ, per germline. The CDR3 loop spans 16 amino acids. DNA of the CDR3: TGTGCCAGCAGCTTTATGGGACAGGGGGTTGGCTACGAGCAGTACTTC. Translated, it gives CASSFMGQGVGYEQYF.

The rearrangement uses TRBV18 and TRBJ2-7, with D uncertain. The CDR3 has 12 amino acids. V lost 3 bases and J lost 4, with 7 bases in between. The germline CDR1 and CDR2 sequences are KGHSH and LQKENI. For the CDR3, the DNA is TGTGCCAGCTCACCCACAGAGTACGAGCAGTACTTC. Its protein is CASSPTEYEQYF.

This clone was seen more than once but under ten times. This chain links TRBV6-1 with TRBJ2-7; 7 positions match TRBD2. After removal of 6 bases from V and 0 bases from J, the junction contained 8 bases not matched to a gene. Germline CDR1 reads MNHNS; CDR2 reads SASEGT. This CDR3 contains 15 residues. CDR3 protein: CASRTLALSSYEQYF. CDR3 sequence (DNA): TGTGCCAGCAGGACACTAGCGTTAAGCTCCTACGAGCAGTACTTC.

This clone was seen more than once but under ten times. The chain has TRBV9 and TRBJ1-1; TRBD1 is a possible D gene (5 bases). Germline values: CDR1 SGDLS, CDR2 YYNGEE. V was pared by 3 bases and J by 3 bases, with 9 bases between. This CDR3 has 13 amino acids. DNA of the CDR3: TGTGCCAGCAGCGCAGGCAGGGACACTGAAGCTTTCTTT. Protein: CASSAGRDTEAFF.

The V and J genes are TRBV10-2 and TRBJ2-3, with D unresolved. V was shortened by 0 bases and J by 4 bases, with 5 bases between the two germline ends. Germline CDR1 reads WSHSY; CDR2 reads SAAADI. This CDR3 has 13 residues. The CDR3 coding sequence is TGCGCCAGCAGTGAGTCGCGGTCAGATACGCAGTATTTT. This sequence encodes CASSESRSDTQYF.

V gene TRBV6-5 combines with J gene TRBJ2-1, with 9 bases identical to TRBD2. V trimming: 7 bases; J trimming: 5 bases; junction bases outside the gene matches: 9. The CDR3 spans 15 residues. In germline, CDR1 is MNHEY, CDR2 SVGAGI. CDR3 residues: CASIKPGLADNEQFF. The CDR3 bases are TGTGCCAGCATTAAACCGGGACTAGCAGACAATGAGCAGTTCTTC.

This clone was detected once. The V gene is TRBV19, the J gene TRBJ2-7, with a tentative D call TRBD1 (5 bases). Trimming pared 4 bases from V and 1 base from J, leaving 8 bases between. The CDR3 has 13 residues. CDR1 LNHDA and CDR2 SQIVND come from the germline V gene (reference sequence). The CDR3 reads CASSSQGSYEQYF. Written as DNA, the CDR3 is TGTGCCAGTAGTAGCCAGGGATCCTACGAGCAGTACTTC.

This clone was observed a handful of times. CDR3 sequence reads: CASSPRFSYNEQFF. The CDR3 nucleotides read TGTGCCAGCAGCCCACGGTTCTCCTACAATGAGCAGTTCTTC. The chain employs TRBV6-1 and TRBJ2-1; no clear D. V was cut by 6 bases and J by 0 bases, with 9 bases left in between. This CDR3 is 14 amino acids long. Germline CDR1 reads MNHNS; CDR2 reads SASEGT.

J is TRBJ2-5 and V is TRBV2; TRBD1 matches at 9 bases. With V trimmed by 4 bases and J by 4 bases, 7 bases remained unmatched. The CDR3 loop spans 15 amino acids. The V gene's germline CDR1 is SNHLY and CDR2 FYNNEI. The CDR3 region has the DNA TGTGCCAGCAGTGTTATAGGGACAGGGCGAGAGACCCAGTACTTC. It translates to CASSVIGTGRETQYF.